Detailed here is one T cell receptor beta chain. The antigen remains undetermined. These data come from a study of cytomegalovirus exposure and HLA in healthy donors. Overall study results and limits: Per published reports, the classifier diagnosed cytomegalovirus status with high specificity and sensitivity. Owing to their indistinguishability, certain V segments, notably TRBV6-2 and TRBV6-3, were excluded. The productive fraction for most TCR beta V segments was about 90% or about 30% in an earlier analysis.

Trimming removed 7 bases at V and 0 bases at J, with 13 bases between. The CDR3 loop spans 16 amino acids. Germline CDR1 reads SNHLY; CDR2 reads FYNNEI. The study ran its PCR with 60 Vbeta and 13 Jbeta primers. The assay was immunoSEQ multiplex PCR, and TCRdb's table has in-frame clones only and misses some. The sample lists about 150,000 clones, 75% occurring once. Sequenced: PBMCs. V usage is TRBV2 and J usage is TRBJ2-6, with D uncertain. This TCR was recovered from a young man in good health and CMV-seronegative. The CDR3 protein is CASTRSLSSGANVLTF. As DNA, the CDR3 is TGTGCCAGCACTAGGTCACTTAGCTCTGGGGCCAACGTCCTGACTTTC.